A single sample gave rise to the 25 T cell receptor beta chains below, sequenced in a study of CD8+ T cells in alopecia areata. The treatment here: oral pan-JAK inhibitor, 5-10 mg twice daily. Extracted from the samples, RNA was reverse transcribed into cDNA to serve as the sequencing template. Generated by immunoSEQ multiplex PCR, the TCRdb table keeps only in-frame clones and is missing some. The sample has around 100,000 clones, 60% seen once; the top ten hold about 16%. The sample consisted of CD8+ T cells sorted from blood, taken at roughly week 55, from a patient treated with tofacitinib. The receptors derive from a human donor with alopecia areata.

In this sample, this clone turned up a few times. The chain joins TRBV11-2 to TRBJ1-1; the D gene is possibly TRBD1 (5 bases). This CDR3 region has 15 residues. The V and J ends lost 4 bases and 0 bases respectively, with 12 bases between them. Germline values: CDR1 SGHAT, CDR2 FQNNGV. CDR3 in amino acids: CASSSLTVMNTEAFF. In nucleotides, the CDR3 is TGTGCCAGCAGCTCATTGACAGTTATGAACACTGAAGCTTTCTTT.

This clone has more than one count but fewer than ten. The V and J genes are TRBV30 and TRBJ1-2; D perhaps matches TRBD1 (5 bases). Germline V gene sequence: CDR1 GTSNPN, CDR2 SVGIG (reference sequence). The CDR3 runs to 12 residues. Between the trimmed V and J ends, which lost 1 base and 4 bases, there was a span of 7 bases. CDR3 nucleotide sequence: TGTGCCTGGAGTGCCGACAGCTATGGCTACACCTTC. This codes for CAWSADSYGYTF.

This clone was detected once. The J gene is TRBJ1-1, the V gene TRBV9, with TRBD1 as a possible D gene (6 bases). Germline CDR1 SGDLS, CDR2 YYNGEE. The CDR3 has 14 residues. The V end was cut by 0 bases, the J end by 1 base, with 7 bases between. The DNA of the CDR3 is TGTGCCAGCAGCGTAGCACAGGGGAACACTGAAGCTTTCTTT. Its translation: CASSVAQGNTEAFF.

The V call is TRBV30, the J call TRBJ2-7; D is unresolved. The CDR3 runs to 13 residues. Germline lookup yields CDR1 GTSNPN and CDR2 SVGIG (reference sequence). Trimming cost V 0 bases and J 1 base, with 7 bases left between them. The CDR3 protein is CAWSVPSSYEQYF. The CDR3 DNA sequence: TGTGCCTGGAGTGTACCATCTTCCTACGAGCAGTACTTC.

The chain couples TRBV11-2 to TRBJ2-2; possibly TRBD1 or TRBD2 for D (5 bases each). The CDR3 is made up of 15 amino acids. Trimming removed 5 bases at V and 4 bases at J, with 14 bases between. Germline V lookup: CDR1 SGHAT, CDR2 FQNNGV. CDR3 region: CASSVRGAGTGELFF. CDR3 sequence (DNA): TGTGCCAGCAGCGTAAGGGGCGCGGGCACCGGGGAGCTGTTTTTT.

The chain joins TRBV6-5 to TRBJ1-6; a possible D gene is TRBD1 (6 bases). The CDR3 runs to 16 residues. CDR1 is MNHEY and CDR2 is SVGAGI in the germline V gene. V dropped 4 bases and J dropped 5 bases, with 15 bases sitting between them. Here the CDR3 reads CASSLGGLVNNSPLHF. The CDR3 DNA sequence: TGTGCCAGCAGTTTAGGGGGATTGGTAAATAATTCACCCCTCCACTTT.

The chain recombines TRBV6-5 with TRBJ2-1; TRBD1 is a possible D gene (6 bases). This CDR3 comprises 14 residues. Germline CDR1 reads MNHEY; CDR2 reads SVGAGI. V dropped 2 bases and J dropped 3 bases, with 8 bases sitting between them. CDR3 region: CASSYAGDYNEQFF. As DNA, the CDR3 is TGTGCCAGCAGTTACGCAGGGGACTACAATGAGCAGTTCTTC.

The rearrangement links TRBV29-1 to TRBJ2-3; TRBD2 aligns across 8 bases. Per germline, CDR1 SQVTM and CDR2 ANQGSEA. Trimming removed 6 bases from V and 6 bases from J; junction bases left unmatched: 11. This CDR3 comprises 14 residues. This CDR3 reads CSVAGGGRRDTQYF. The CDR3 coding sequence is TGCAGCGTCGCCGGGGGGGGGCGCCGGGATACGCAGTATTTT.

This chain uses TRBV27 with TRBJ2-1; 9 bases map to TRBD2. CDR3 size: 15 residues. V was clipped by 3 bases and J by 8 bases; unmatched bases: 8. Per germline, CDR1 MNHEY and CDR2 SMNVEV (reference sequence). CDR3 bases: TGTGCCAGCAGTTTTGGGCGGGGGGGCAGTGATGAGCAGTTCTTC. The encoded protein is CASSFGRGGSDEQFF.

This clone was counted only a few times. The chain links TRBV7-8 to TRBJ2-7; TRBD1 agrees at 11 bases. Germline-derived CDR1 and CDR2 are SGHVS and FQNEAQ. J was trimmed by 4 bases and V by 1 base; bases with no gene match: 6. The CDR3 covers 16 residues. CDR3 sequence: CASSLGSGTGGYEQYF. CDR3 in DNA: TGTGCCAGCAGCTTAGGTTCCGGGACAGGGGGTTACGAGCAGTACTTC.

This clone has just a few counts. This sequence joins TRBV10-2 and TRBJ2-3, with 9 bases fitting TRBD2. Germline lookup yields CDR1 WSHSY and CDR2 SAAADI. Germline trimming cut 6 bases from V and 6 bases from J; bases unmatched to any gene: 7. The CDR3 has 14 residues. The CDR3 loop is CASRKRGAADTQYF. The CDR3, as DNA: TGCGCCAGCAGAAAGCGGGGGGCCGCGGATACGCAGTATTTT.

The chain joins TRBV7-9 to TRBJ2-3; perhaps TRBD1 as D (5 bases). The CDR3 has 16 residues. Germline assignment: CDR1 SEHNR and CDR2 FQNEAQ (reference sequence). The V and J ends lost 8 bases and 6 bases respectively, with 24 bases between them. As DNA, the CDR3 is TGTGCCAGCCTCATTAGAGTCGCAGGGATCGATGATACGCAGTATTTT. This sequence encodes CASLIRVAGIDDTQYF.

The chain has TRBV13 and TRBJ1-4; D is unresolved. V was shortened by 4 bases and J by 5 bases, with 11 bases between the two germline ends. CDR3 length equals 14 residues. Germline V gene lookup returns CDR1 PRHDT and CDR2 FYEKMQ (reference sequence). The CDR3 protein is CASSSALSNEKLFF. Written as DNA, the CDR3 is TGTGCCAGCAGCTCTGCCCTATCGAATGAAAAACTGTTTTTT.

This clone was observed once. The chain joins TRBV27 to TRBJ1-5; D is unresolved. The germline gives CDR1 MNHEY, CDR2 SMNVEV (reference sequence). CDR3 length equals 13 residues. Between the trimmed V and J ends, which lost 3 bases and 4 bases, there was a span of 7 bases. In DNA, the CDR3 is TGTGCCAGCAGTTTCGGTTATAATCAGCCCCAGCATTTT. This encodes CASSFGYNQPQHF.

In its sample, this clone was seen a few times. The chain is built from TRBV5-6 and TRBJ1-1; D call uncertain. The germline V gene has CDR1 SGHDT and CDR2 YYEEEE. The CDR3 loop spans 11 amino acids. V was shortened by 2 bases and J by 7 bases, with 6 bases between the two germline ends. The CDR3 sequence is CASSFRHEAFF. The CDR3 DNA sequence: TGTGCCAGCAGCTTTCGGCATGAAGCTTTCTTT.

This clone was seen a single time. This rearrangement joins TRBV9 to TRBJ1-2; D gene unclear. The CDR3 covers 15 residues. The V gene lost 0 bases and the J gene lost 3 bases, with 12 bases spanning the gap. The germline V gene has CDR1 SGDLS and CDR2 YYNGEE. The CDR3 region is CASSVAPGLDYGYTF. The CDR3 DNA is TGTGCCAGCAGCGTAGCCCCCGGGCTGGACTATGGCTACACCTTC.

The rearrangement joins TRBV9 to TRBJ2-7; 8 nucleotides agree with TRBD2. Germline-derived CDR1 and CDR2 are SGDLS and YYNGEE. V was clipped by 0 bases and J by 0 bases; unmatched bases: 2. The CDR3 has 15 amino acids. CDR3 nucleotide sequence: TGTGCCAGCAGCGTAGGCGGGACTAGCTCCTACGAGCAGTACTTC. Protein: CASSVGGTSSYEQYF.

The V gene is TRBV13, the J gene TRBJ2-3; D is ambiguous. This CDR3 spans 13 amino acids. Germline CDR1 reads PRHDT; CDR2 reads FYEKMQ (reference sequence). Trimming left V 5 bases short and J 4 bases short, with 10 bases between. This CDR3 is CASSPRVADTQYF. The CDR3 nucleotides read TGTGCCAGCAGCCCTCGTGTGGCAGATACGCAGTATTTT.

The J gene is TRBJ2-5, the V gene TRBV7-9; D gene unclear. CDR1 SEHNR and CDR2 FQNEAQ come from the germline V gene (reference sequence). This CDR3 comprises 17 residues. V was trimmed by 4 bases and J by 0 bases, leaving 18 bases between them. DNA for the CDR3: TGTGCCAGCAGCTCCACCCAGGACGGAGCTTACCAAGAGACCCAGTACTTC. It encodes CASSSTQDGAYQETQYF.

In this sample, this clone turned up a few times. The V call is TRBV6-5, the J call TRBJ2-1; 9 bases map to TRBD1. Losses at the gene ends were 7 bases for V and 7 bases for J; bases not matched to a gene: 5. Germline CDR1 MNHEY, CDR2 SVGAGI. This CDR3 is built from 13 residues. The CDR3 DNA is TGTGCCAGCATTGGGACAGGGATGAATGAGCAGTTCTTC. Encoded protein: CASIGTGMNEQFF.

The CDR3 DNA sequence: TGTGCCAGCAGCTTAGGCGCTTCCCTCTCCTACGAGCAGTACTTC. Its protein product is CASSLGASLSYEQYF. The chain couples TRBV7-2 to TRBJ2-7; D is unclear. The V and J ends lost 1 base and 0 bases respectively, with 10 bases between them. The CDR3 runs to 15 residues. Germline V gives CDR1 SGHTA, CDR2 FQGNSA.

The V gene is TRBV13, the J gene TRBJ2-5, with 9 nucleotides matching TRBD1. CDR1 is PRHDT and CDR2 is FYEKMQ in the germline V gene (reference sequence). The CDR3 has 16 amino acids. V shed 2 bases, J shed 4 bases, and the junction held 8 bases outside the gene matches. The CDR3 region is CASSLHGTGIVETQYF. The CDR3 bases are TGTGCCAGCAGCTTACACGGGACAGGGATTGTAGAGACCCAGTACTTC. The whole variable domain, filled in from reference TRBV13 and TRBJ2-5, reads AAGVIQSPRHLIKEKRETATLKCYPIPRHDTVYWYQQGPGQDPQFLISFYEKMQSDKGSIPDRFSAQQFSDYHSELNMSSLELGDSALYFCASSLHGTGIVETQYFGPGTRLLVL.

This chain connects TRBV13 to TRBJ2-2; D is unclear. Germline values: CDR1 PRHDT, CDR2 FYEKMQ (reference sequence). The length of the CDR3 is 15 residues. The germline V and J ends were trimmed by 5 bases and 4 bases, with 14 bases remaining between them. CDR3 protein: CASSTRTDFTGELFF. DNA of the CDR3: TGTGCCAGCAGCACCCGGACCGACTTCACCGGGGAGCTGTTTTTT.

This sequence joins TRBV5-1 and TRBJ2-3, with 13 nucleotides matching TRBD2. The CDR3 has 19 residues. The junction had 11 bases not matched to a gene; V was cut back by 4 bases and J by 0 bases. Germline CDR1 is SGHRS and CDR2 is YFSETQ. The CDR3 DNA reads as TGCGCCAGCAGCCCGGGGGATCGGACTAGCGGGGGAAGCACAGATACGCAGTATTTT. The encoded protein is CASSPGDRTSGGSTDTQYF. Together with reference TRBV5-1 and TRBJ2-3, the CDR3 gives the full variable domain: KAGVTQTPRYLIKTRGQQVTLSCSPISGHRSVSWYQQTPGQGLQFLFEYFSETQRNKGNFPGRFSGRQFSNSRSEMNVSTLELGDSALYLCASSPGDRTSGGSTDTQYFGPGTRLTVL.

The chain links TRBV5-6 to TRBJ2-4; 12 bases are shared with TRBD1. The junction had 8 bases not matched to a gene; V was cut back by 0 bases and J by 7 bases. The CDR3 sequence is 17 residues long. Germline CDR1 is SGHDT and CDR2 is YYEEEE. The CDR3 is CASSLGGDRGRRNIQYF. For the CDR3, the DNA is TGTGCCAGCAGCTTGGGCGGGGACAGGGGGCGCCGGAACATTCAGTACTTC. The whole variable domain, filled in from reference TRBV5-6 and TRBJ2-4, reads DAGVTQSPTHLIKTRGQQVTLRCSPKSGHDTVSWYQQALGQGPQFIFQYYEEEERQRGNFPDRFSGHQFPNYSSELNVNALLLGDSALYLCASSLGGDRGRRNIQYFGAGTRLSVL.